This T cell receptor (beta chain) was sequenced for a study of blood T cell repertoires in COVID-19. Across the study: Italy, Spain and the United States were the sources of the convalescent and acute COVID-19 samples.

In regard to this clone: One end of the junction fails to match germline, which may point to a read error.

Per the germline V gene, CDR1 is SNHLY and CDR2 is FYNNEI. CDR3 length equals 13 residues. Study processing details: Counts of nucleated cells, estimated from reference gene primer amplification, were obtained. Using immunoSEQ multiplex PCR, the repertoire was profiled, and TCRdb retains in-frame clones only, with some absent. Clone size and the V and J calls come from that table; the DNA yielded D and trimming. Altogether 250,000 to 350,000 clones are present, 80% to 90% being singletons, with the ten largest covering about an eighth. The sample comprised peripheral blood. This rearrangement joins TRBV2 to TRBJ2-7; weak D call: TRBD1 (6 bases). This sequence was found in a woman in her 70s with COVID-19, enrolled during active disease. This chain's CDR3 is CASRPTGPYGQYF. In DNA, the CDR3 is TGTGCCAGCAGACCGACAGGACCCTACGGGCAGTACTTC.